This T cell receptor (beta chain) stems from a study of blood T cell repertoires in COVID-19. Study in general: Acute-phase and convalescent COVID-19 samples originated in the United States, Italy and Spain. From T cells, B-cell-depleted T cells, or PBMCs came the material, which was cDNA or gDNA.

Here immunoSEQ multiplex PCR was the method, and the copy in TCRdb shows in-frame clones only, minus some. Of around 150,000 clones in the sample, around 80% were seen once. Across fewer than 25 US areas, participants ranged in age from about 18 to 90 years. Recovery among Cohort 3 donors was established by two negative PCRs, clearance, or symptom resolution. This TCR came from a man aged 45-60 years who had recovered from COVID-19. The sequencing sample was made of PBMCs or T cells enriched from blood (not recorded which).

CDR3 sequence: CSVDSSGANVLTF. In nucleotides, the CDR3 is TGCAGCGTTGACAGCTCTGGGGCCAACGTCCTGACTTTC. The chain links TRBV29-1 to TRBJ2-6; D is uncertain. The CDR3 loop spans 13 amino acids. Trimming stripped 3 bases from V and 0 bases from J, with 3 bases between. Germline CDR1 SQVTM, CDR2 ANQGSEA. Variable domain in full (rest from reference TRBV29-1 and TRBJ2-6): SAVISQKPSRDICQRGTSLTIQCQVDSQVTMMFWYRQQPGQSLTLIATANQGSEATYESGFVIDKFPISRPNLTFSTLTVSNMSPEDSSIYLCSVDSSGANVLTFGAGSRLTVL.